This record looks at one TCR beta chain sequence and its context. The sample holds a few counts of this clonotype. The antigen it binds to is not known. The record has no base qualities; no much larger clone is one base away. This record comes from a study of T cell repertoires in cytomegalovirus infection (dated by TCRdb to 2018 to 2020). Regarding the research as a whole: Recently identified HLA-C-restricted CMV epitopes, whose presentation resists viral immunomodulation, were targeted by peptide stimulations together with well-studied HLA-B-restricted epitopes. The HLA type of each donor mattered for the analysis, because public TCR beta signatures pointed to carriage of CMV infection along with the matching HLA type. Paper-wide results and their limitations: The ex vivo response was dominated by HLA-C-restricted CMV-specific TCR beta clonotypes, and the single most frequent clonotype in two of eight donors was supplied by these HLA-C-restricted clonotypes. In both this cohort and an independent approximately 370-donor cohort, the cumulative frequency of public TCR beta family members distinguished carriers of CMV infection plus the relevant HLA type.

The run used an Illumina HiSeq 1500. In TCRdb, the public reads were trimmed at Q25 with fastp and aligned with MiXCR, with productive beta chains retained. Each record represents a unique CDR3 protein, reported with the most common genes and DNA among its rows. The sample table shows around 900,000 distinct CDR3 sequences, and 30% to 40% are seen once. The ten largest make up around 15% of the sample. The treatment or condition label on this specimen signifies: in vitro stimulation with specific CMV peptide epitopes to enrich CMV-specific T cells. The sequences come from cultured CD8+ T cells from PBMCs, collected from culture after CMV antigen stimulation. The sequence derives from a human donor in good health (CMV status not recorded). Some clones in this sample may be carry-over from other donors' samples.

For the CDR3, the sequence is CASSYRDSYYNEQFF. The bases read TGTGCCAGCAGCTATCGGGACTCCTACTACAATGAGCAGTTCTTC. The sequence links TRBV7-9 to TRBJ2-1, with a tentative D gene TRBD2 over 6 matching bases. The CDR3 spans 15 residues, from the cysteine through the phenylalanine. Left in the record is the CDR3 DNA by itself, 45 bases read in frame from the first base. From a lookup of the germline V gene (reference sequence), CDR1 and CDR2 are SEHNR and FQNEAQ. V and J lose 4 bases and 3 bases, and a span of 13 bases separates them.